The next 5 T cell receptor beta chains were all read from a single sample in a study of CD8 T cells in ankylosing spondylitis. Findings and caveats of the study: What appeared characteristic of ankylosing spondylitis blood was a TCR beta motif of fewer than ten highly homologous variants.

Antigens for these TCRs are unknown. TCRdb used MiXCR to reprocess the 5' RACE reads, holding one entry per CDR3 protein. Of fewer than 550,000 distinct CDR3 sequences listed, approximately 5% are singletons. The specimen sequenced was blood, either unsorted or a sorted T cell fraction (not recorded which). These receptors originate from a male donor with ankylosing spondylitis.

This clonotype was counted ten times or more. In DNA, the CDR3 is TGTGCCATCAGCCCCGGGACAGAGGGCATTCAGTACTTC. Translation: CAISPGTEGIQYF. This rearrangement joins TRBV10-3 to TRBJ2-4; 7 bases are a match to TRBD1. The CDR3 runs 13 residues. J lost 9 bases, V lost 6 bases, and 8 bases had no gene match. Germline CDR1 is ENHRY and CDR2 is SYGVKD.

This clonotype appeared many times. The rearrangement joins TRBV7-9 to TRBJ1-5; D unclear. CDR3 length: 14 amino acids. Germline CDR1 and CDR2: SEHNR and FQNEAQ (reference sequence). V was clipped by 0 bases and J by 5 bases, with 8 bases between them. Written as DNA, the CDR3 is TGTGCCAGCAGCTTAGCTACGGCCCATCAGCCCCAGCATTTT. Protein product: CASSLATAHQPQHF.

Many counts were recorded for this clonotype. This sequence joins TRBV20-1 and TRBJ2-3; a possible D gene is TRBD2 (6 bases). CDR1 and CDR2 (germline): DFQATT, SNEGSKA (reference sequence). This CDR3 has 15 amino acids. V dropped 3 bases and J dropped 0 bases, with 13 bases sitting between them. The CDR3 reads CSASLGGFSTDTQYF. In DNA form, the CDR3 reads TGCAGTGCTAGTTTGGGGGGATTTAGCACAGATACGCAGTATTTT.

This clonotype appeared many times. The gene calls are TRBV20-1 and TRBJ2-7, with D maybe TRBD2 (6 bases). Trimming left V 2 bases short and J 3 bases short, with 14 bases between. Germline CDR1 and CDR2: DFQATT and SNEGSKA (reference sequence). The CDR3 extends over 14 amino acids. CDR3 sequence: CSARKPAGLYEQYF. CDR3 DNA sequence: TGCAGTGCTAGAAAGCCCGCGGGGCTCTACGAGCAGTACTTC.

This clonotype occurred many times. The CDR3 nucleotides are TGCGCCAGCAGCCAAGGACAGGGGGTCGGACACACAGATACGCAGTATTTT. It codes for CASSQGQGVGHTDTQYF. V and J are TRBV5-1 and TRBJ2-3, with 10 bases aligning to TRBD1. From germline, CDR1 is SGHRS and CDR2 YFSETQ. CDR3 size: 17 residues. Trimming took 4 bases from V and 2 from J; bases not matched to a gene: 10.